Below, 9 T cell receptor beta chains from the same sample are listed, as sequenced in a study of Ad26.COV2.S vaccination and SARS-CoV-2 variants. Only in-frame clones appear in the TCRdb table, and some are missing; sequencing was by immunoSEQ multiplex PCR. The sample lists more than 40,000 clones; about 83% were seen once. The source was peripheral blood, collected after recovery from COVID-19. The receptors derive from a human donor who had recovered from COVID-19.

This rearrangement joins TRBV1 to TRBJ2-5; the listed D gene, TRBD2, was not tested against the DNA. TRBV1 is classified as a pseudogene. This CDR3 is 16 amino acids long. The CDR3 DNA follows: TGCACCAGCAGCCAAGATCGGTGCCCGGGGGGAGAGACCCAGTACTTC. Amino acid sequence: CTSSQDRCPGGETQYF.

The chain uses TRBV11-2 and TRBJ2-5; perhaps TRBD1 as D (5 bases). This CDR3 spans 12 amino acids. Germline loops: CDR1 SGHAT, CDR2 FQNNGV. Trimming took off 3 bases at V and 3 bases at J, with 5 bases between the two ends. CDR3 amino acids: CASSFREETQYF. The CDR3 DNA sequence: TGTGCCAGCAGCTTCAGGGAAGAGACCCAGTACTTC. Complete variable domain (other parts from reference TRBV11-2 and TRBJ2-5): EAGVAQSPRYKIIEKRQSVAFWCNPISGHATLYWYQQILGQGPKLLIQFQNNGVVDDSQLPKDRFSAERLKGVDSTLKIQPAKLEDSAVYLCASSFREETQYFGPGTRLLVL.

This clone was seen just once. This rearrangement joins TRBV5-8 to TRBJ1-5; no definite D call. Trimming shortened V by 3 bases and J by 2 bases, and 12 bases separated the two germline ends. This CDR3 region has 15 residues. Germline V lookup: CDR1 SGHTS, CDR2 YDEGEE. The CDR3 sequence is CASSSTDWGNQPQHF. CDR3 sequence (DNA): TGTGCCAGCAGCTCTACGGATTGGGGCAATCAGCCCCAGCATTTT.

The chain recombines TRBV18 with TRBJ2-1; D remains unclear. Germline V gene lookup returns CDR1 KGHSH and CDR2 LQKENI. This CDR3 contains 15 residues. With 3 bases removed from V and 1 base from J, the gap between germline ends came to 10 bases. CDR3 sequence (DNA): TGTGCCAGCTCACCTTTCGGGCCGTCCTACAATGAGCAGTTCTTC. It yields the protein CASSPFGPSYNEQFF.

The V call is TRBV24-1, the J call TRBJ1-2; no definite D call. The CDR3 extends over 12 amino acids. Trimming stripped 0 bases from V and 8 bases from J, with 6 bases between. CDR1 KGHDR and CDR2 SFDVKD come from the germline V gene. The CDR3 nucleotides read TGTGCCACCAGTGATTTGCTGGGAGGCTACACCTTC. Translation gives CATSDLLGGYTF.

The chain has TRBV7-2 and TRBJ1-5; weak D call: TRBD1 (5 bases). With 5 bases removed from V and 0 bases from J, the gap between germline ends came to 17 bases. The CDR3 extends over 17 amino acids. CDR1 is SGHTA and CDR2 is FQGNSA in the germline V gene. CDR3 sequence: CASSEVAGQYSNQPQHF. The CDR3, as DNA: TGTGCCAGCAGCGAAGTGGCGGGGCAATATAGCAATCAGCCCCAGCATTTT.

The chain has TRBV5-5 and TRBJ2-5; no definite D call. V shed 1 base and J shed 5 bases, with 12 bases lying between them. The CDR3 length is 14 residues. Germline CDR1 reads SGHKS; CDR2 reads YYEKEE (reference sequence). Here the CDR3 reads CASSLIKGPETQYF. As DNA, the CDR3 is TGTGCCAGCAGCTTGATAAAGGGCCCCGAGACCCAGTACTTC. The whole variable domain, remainder taken from reference TRBV5-5 and TRBJ2-5, is DAGVTQSPTHLIKTRGQQVTLRCSPISGHKSVSWYQQVLGQGPQFIFQYYEKEERGRGNFPDRFSARQFPNYSSELNVNALLLGDSALYLCASSLIKGPETQYFGPGTRLLVL.

In this sample, this clone turned up a few times. The chain links TRBV6-5 to TRBJ1-2; 9 bases agree with TRBD1. The length of the CDR3 is 15 residues. Germline loops: CDR1 MNHEY, CDR2 SVGAGI. After removal of 5 bases from V and 4 bases from J, the junction contained 8 bases not matched to a gene. DNA for the CDR3: TGTGCCAGCAGTCGCGGGACAGGGTCCGGCTATGGCTACACCTTC. This translates into CASSRGTGSGYGYTF.

This rearrangement joins TRBV15 to TRBJ1-2; 7 positions agree with TRBD1. The CDR3 is 14 residues long. The ends lost 1 base at V and 4 bases at J; junction bases unmatched: 3. The V gene's germline CDR1 is LNHNV and CDR2 YYDKDF (reference sequence). The CDR3 protein is CATSRGQGGYGYTF. The DNA for the CDR3 is TGTGCCACCAGCAGAGGACAGGGCGGCTATGGCTACACCTTC.